The 28 T cell receptor beta chains listed next were all sequenced from one sample in a study of spatial heterogeneity in lung cancer. MiXCR was run by TCRdb on the 5' RACE reads, yielding one entry per CDR3 protein. Altogether approximately 450 distinct CDR3 sequences are present, around 15% being singletons, with the ten largest covering 47%. The sample's time point: blood at routine non-recurrence follow-up after resection. The sample was PBMCs, taken at follow-up. The receptors come from a male donor with early-stage non-small cell lung cancer.

This clonotype was detected a few times. The library was designed around alpha chains, so this beta chain is a stray read whose abundance carries little weight. The chain carries TRBV5-1 and TRBJ2-2, with TRBD1 identical over 9 bases. The junction had 10 bases not matched to a gene; V was cut back by 8 bases and J by 2 bases. Germline values: CDR1 SGHRS, CDR2 YFSETQ. There are 16 residues in the CDR3. Here the CDR3 DNA reads TGCGCCAGTTCCAACCGGGACAGGGCTAACACCGGGGAGCTGTTTTTT. Translated: CASSNRDRANTGELFF.

With regard to this clonotype: A library made for alpha chains picked up this beta chain off target, so its size means little. This chain connects TRBV5-1 to TRBJ2-3; D unresolved. The CDR3 runs 13 residues. In germline, CDR1 is SGHRS, CDR2 YFSETQ. V shed 0 bases and J shed 8 bases, with 10 bases lying between them. This chain's CDR3 is CASSLEGIITQYF. The CDR3 nucleotides are TGCGCCAGCAGCTTGGAAGGCATAATTACGCAGTATTTT.

This clonotype came up a few times. The library was built for alpha chains, so this beta chain is an off-target read and its size means little. This chain connects TRBV30 to TRBJ1-1; D unresolved. There are 10 residues in the CDR3. Germline lookup yields CDR1 GTSNPN and CDR2 SVGIG (reference sequence). V was clipped by 6 bases and J by 8 bases, with 10 bases between them. The CDR3 sequence: CACQAAEAFF. DNA for the CDR3: TGTGCCTGCCAGGCGGCAGAAGCTTTCTTT.

About this clonotype itself: This beta chain is a stray read from a library made for alpha chains; its abundance is not meaningful. The rearrangement uses TRBV20-1 and TRBJ2-5; 9 bases line up with TRBD1. The CDR3 totals 14 residues. The V and J ends lost 5 bases and 9 bases, in that order; junction bases with no gene match: 13. Germline V gives CDR1 DFQATT, CDR2 SNEGSKA (reference sequence). CDR3 nucleotides: TGCAGTGCTGTCTCGGGACAGGGAGCTTTGGCCCAGTACTTC. Amino acid sequence: CSAVSGQGALAQYF.

In this sample, this clonotype is large. This beta chain was picked up by a library intended for alpha chains and is off target, so its count carries little meaning. The genes are TRBV27 and TRBJ2-4, with TRBD1 matching 8 bases. Germline V gene sequence: CDR1 MNHEY, CDR2 SMNVEV (reference sequence). V lost 8 bases, J lost 7 bases, and 10 bases stayed unmatched. This CDR3 is 14 amino acids long. The CDR3 nucleotides read TGTGCCAGCGGGATAGGGGGACAGGTTAACATTCAGTACTTC. It is translated as CASGIGGQVNIQYF.

Judged by abundance, this clonotype is large (0.1 to 1%). Because the library targeted alpha chains, this beta chain is an off-target read whose size means little. The chain uses TRBV11-2 and TRBJ2-1; the D gene is possibly TRBD2 (7 bases). The CDR3 loop spans 14 amino acids. Per germline, CDR1 SGHAT and CDR2 FQNNGV. V shed 1 base and J shed 10 bases, with 14 bases lying between them. Here the CDR3 reads CASSLATGGREQFF. The DNA of the CDR3 is TGTGCCAGCAGCTTAGCGACGGGGGGCAGGGAGCAGTTCTTC.

By sample share, this clonotype is medium-sized. This beta chain turned up in a library designed for alpha chains; as an off-target read, its abundance says little. The chain couples TRBV5-6 to TRBJ2-1, with a possible D match to TRBD1 (6 bases). Trimming removed 2 bases from V and 8 bases from J, with 14 bases in between. Germline assignment: CDR1 SGHDT and CDR2 YYEEEE. The CDR3 is made up of 14 amino acids. For the CDR3, the DNA is TGTGCCAGCAGCTTTTCGGACAGTCGCGATGAGCAGTTCTTC. It encodes CASSFSDSRDEQFF.

This clonotype is classed as medium-sized. This beta chain turned up in a library designed for alpha chains; as an off-target read, its abundance says little. The chain is built from TRBV7-9 and TRBJ2-7; 7 bases are a match to TRBD1. The CDR3 runs to 14 residues. Trimming at V came to 5 bases and at J to 2 bases, leaving 6 bases not matched to a gene. Germline assignment: CDR1 SEHNR and CDR2 FQNEAQ (reference sequence). CDR3 sequence: CASSLTGVTYEQYV. CDR3 nucleotide sequence: TGTGCCAGCAGCCTAACAGGGGTAACCTACGAGCAGTACGTC.

In regard to this clonotype: A library made for alpha chains picked up this beta chain off target, so its size means little. The rearrangement links TRBV7-2 to TRBJ2-3; perhaps TRBD2 as D (7 bases). The length of the CDR3 is 14 residues. Germline V CDR1 and CDR2: SGHTA, FQGNSA. Trimming took 3 bases from V and 4 from J, leaving 11 bases between them. The CDR3 nucleotides are TGTGCCAGCAGCTTGGGGGGGGCGGCAGATACGCAGTATTTT. Translated, it gives CASSLGGAADTQYF.

This clonotype is labeled as large. The library was prepared for alpha chains; this beta chain is a stray read, so its frequency means little. The rearrangement links TRBV12-2 to TRBJ2-7. TRBV12-2 is a documented pseudogene. This CDR3 has 14 amino acids. DNA for the CDR3: TGTGCAAGTCGCCACCTGGACCATTCCGTAGGGCAGTACGTC. It translates to CASRHLDHSVGQYV.

As to this clonotype: Being off target in a library aimed at alpha chains, this beta chain has a size of little meaning. The chain links TRBV24-1 to TRBJ2-1; possibly TRBD1 for D (6 bases). Between the trimmed V and J ends, which lost 5 bases and 0 bases, there was a span of 10 bases. Germline V gene lookup returns CDR1 KGHDR and CDR2 SFDVKD. The CDR3 is 15 residues long. The CDR3 reads CATSGGPGSYNEQFF. CDR3 nucleotides: TGTGCCACCAGTGGGGGGCCCGGCTCCTACAATGAGCAGTTCTTC.

Comment on this clonotype: Within a library made for alpha chains, this beta chain is off target, and its count is uninformative. This chain connects TRBV20-1 to TRBJ2-1, with no clear D. This CDR3 region has 10 residues. Trimming took off 8 bases at V and 12 bases at J, with 14 bases between the two ends. Germline assignment: CDR1 DFQATT and CDR2 SNEGSKA (reference sequence). The CDR3 sequence: CSPIQARQFF. The CDR3 DNA is TGCAGTCCAATTCAGGCCCGGCAGTTCTTC.

As to this clonotype: A library prepared for alpha chains yielded this beta chain as an off-target read; its size is of little meaning. This chain joins TRBV6-5 and TRBJ1-1; no definite D call. CDR1 and CDR2 (germline): MNHEY, SVGAGI. This CDR3 region has 14 residues. Trimming left V 6 bases short and J 6 bases short, with 17 bases between. The CDR3 loop is CASSPTVGPSEAFF. The DNA of the CDR3 is TGTGCCAGCAGCCCCACAGTTGGTCCCTCTGAAGCTTTCTTT.

For this clonotype: Being off target in a library aimed at alpha chains, this beta chain has a size of little meaning. The chain links TRBV7-9 to TRBJ1-4; weak D call: TRBD1 (6 bases). This CDR3 spans 13 amino acids. Germline CDR1 and CDR2: SEHNR and FQNEAQ (reference sequence). The V end was cut by 5 bases, the J end by 8 bases, with 12 bases between. CDR3: CASSRQGNEKLFF. The CDR3 DNA reads TGTGCCAGCAGCCGGCAGGGGAACGAAAAACTGTTTTTT. Full variable domain (outside the CDR3, taken from reference TRBV7-9 and TRBJ1-4): DTGVSQNPRHKITKRGQNVTFRCDPISEHNRLYWYRQTLGQGPEFLTYFQNEAQLEKSRLLSDRFSAERPKGSFSTLEIQRTEQGDSAMYLCASSRQGNEKLFFGSGTQLSVL.

This clonotype is large (0.1 to 1%). The library was built for alpha chains, so this beta chain is an off-target read and its size means little. J is TRBJ2-3 and V is TRBV2; no reliable D call. The V end was cut by 4 bases, the J end by 5 bases, with 10 bases between. The CDR3 sequence is 13 residues long. Germline CDR1 and CDR2: SNHLY and FYNNEI. The CDR3 region has the DNA TGTGCCAGCAGTGTCCGGACGGAAGATACGCAGTATTTT. This encodes CASSVRTEDTQYF. The whole variable domain, remainder taken from reference TRBV2 and TRBJ2-3, is EPEVTQTPSHQVTQMGQEVILRCVPISNHLYFYWYRQILGQKVEFLVSFYNNEISEKSEIFDDQFSVERPDGSNFTLKIRSTKLEDSAMYFCASSVRTEDTQYFGPGTRLTVL.

This clonotype was picked up a small number of times. Within a library made for alpha chains, this beta chain is off target, and its count is uninformative. This chain links TRBV6-5 with TRBJ1-6; D is uncertain. The CDR3 totals 13 residues. The germline CDR1 and CDR2 sequences are MNHEY and SVGAGI. Deletions cut 6 bases from V and 10 bases from J, with 13 bases between. DNA of the CDR3: TGTGCCAGCAGCATACAAGCAGACTCACCCCTCCACTTT. Its protein is CASSIQADSPLHF.

By share of the sample, this clonotype is medium-sized. The library was built for alpha chains, so this beta chain is an off-target read and its size means little. The rearrangement joins TRBV4-2 to TRBJ1-4, with D uncertain. From germline, CDR1 is LGHNA and CDR2 YNFKEQ. This CDR3 is built from 14 residues. V was trimmed by 4 bases and J by 5 bases, leaving 11 bases between them. The CDR3 DNA follows: TGTGCCAGCAGCCTCACCCGGCCCAATGAAAAACTGTTTTTT. Translating gives CASSLTRPNEKLFF.

A few counts support this clonotype. This beta chain represents an off-target read in a library built for alpha chains; its size is of limited meaning. The genes are TRBV7-9 and TRBJ2-3; D is possibly TRBD1 (5 bases). The CDR3 is 14 residues long. The V gene's germline CDR1 is SEHNR and CDR2 FQNEAQ (reference sequence). Trimming shortened V by 2 bases and J by 4 bases, and 10 bases separated the two germline ends. The CDR3 region is CASSLLQGADTQYF. CDR3 nucleotides: TGTGCCAGCAGCTTACTGCAGGGTGCAGATACGCAGTATTTT.

By sample fraction, this clonotype is medium-sized (0.01 to 0.1%). A library prepared for alpha chains yielded this beta chain as an off-target read; its size is of little meaning. The chain carries TRBV7-3 and TRBJ2-2; D is uncertain. Germline V CDR1 and CDR2: SGHTA, FQGTGA. The CDR3 has 12 residues. V was cut by 6 bases and J by 4 bases, with 6 bases left in between. CDR3 sequence: CASSGFTGELFF. The CDR3 DNA sequence: TGTGCCAGCAGTGGCTTCACCGGGGAGCTGTTTTTT.

Within the sample, this clonotype is medium-sized. This beta chain appears as a stray read in a library generated for alpha chains; its size is not informative. The chain carries TRBV15 and TRBJ2-1, with D perhaps TRBD2 (5 bases). Germline loops: CDR1 LNHNV, CDR2 YYDKDF (reference sequence). Trimming took off 1 base at V and 5 bases at J, with 6 bases between the two ends. The CDR3 totals 13 residues. CDR3 DNA sequence: TGTGCCACCAGCAGAGGACTAAACAATGAGCAGTTCTTC. Residues: CATSRGLNNEQFF.

This clonotype qualifies as medium-sized. This beta chain was picked up by a library intended for alpha chains and is off target, so its count carries little meaning. V gene TRBV20-1 combines with J gene TRBJ2-3, with 7 bases fitting TRBD1. Looked up from germline, CDR1 is DFQATT and CDR2 is SNEGSKA (reference sequence). V shed 2 bases and J 6 bases; nucleotides not matched to a gene: 5. The CDR3 loop spans 13 amino acids. CDR3 sequence (DNA): TGCAGTGCTAGAAGGGGGCCGTACGATACGCAGTATTTT. Its translation is CSARRGPYDTQYF.

To note about this clonotype: This beta chain slipped into a library made for alpha chains as a stray read, so its size is not meaningful. The chain carries TRBV2 and TRBJ2-7, with D perhaps matching TRBD1 (6 bases). This CDR3 comprises 14 residues. V dropped 3 bases and J dropped 0 bases, with 9 bases sitting between them. Germline V gene sequence: CDR1 SNHLY, CDR2 FYNNEI. CDR3 nucleotides: TGTGCCAGCAGTGACAACAGGGACTCCTACGAGCAGTACTTC. It is translated as CASSDNRDSYEQYF. Complete variable domain (other parts from reference TRBV2 and TRBJ2-7): EPEVTQTPSHQVTQMGQEVILRCVPISNHLYFYWYRQILGQKVEFLVSFYNNEISEKSEIFDDQFSVERPDGSNFTLKIRSTKLEDSAMYFCASSDNRDSYEQYFGPGTRLTVT.

This clonotype is labeled medium-sized (0.01 to 0.1%). A library prepared for alpha chains yielded this beta chain as an off-target read; its size is of little meaning. The chain uses TRBV6-6 and TRBJ2-3; 9 bases line up with TRBD1. The CDR3 contains 14 residues. Germline CDR1 MNHNY, CDR2 SVGAGI (reference sequence). V gave up 6 bases and J gave up 5 bases; unmatched junction bases: 6. The CDR3 sequence: CASSLNRGRDTQYF. CDR3 sequence (DNA): TGTGCCAGCAGCCTAAACAGGGGGCGAGATACGCAGTATTTT.

This clonotype appeared a few times. Within a library made for alpha chains, this beta chain is off target, and its count is uninformative. The gene calls are TRBV4-1 and TRBJ2-5; D is ambiguous. In germline, CDR1 is MGHRA, CDR2 YSYEKL. The ends were cut back, 0 bases at V and 0 bases at J, with 5 bases in the middle. The CDR3 loop spans 14 amino acids. In DNA, the CDR3 is TGCGCCAGCAGCCAAGATCGGAACCAAGAGACCCAGTACTTC. Protein product: CASSQDRNQETQYF.

This clonotype is hyperexpanded within its sample. This beta chain slipped into a library made for alpha chains as a stray read, so its size is not meaningful. The chain recombines TRBV20-1 with TRBJ2-1; 10 bases are shared with TRBD2. The trim removed 6 bases at V and 3 bases at J, leaving 2 bases unmatched. The CDR3 has 13 residues. The germline V gene encodes CDR1 DFQATT and CDR2 SNEGSKA (reference sequence). CDR3 sequence (DNA): TGCAGTGCACGGACTAGCGGCTACAATGAGCAGTTCTTC. It encodes CSARTSGYNEQFF.

The sample holds one count of this clonotype. Since the library was made to target alpha chains, this beta chain is a stray read and its abundance is not meaningful. This chain joins TRBV20-1 and TRBJ2-2, with TRBD1 as a possible D gene (5 bases). The germline V gene has CDR1 DFQATT and CDR2 SNEGSKA (reference sequence). The CDR3 is 13 residues long. The ends were cut back, 5 bases at V and 5 bases at J, with 12 bases in the middle. DNA for the CDR3: TGCAGTGCTCGGCCCCGGACAACCGGGGAGCTGTTTTTT. Protein sequence: CSARPRTTGELFF.

This clonotype is labeled as medium-sized (0.01 to 0.1%). This beta chain is off target for a library built for alpha chains, so its abundance means little. V and J are TRBV27 and TRBJ2-7; D may be TRBD2 (6 bases). CDR1 MNHEY and CDR2 SMNVEV come from the germline V gene (reference sequence). V was pared by 3 bases and J by 6 bases, with 12 bases between. This CDR3 comprises 13 residues. CDR3 coding DNA: TGTGCCAGCAGTTTTGGCCAGGGAGGCGAGCAGTACGTC. This gives the protein CASSFGQGGEQYV.

Notes on this clonotype: The size of this beta chain means little, since it is a stray read in a library made for alpha chains. This chain connects TRBV5-1 to TRBJ2-7, with 11 positions matching TRBD1. V dropped 4 bases and J dropped 5; count of bases not matched to a gene: 5. The germline gives CDR1 SGHRS, CDR2 YFSETQ. The CDR3 covers 14 residues. CDR3 sequence: CASSGDRGYNEQYF. The CDR3 region has the DNA TGCGCCAGCAGCGGGGACAGGGGGTATAACGAGCAGTACTTC. Full variable domain (outside the CDR3, taken from reference TRBV5-1 and TRBJ2-7): KAGVTQTPRYLIKTRGQQVTLSCSPISGHRSVSWYQQTPGQGLQFLFEYFSETQRNKGNFPGRFSGRQFSNSRSEMNVSTLELGDSALYLCASSGDRGYNEQYFGPGTRLTVT.